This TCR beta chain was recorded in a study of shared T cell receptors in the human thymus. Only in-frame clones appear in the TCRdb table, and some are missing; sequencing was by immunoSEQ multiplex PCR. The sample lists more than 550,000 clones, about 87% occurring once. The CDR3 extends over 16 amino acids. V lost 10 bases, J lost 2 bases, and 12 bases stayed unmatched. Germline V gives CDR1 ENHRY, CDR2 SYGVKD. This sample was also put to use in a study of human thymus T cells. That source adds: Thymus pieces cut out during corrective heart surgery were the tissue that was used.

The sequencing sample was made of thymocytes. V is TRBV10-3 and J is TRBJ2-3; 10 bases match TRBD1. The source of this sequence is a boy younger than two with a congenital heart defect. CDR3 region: CATRGRDRGSTDTQYF. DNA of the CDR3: TGTGCCACCAGGGGTCGGGACAGGGGATCCACAGATACGCAGTATTTT.